The entry below gives a single T cell receptor beta chain sequence along with its context. Its matching antigen is unknown. Possible read error: a much larger clone is one base away. The sample is drawn from a study of neurological immune-mediated disorders. This CDR3 comprises 16 residues. Germline lookup yields CDR1 SGHRS and CDR2 YFSETQ. Study-wide findings and caveats: No expanded-clone CDR3 amino acid sequence recurred across subjects, suggesting private TCR-beta repertoires.

From the 5' RACE reads, TCRdb called clonotypes with MiXCR, one entry per CDR3 protein. The sample shows 20,000 to 25,000 distinct CDR3 sequences, roughly 6.3% of them seen only once. The sequence was obtained from a middle-aged woman in good health. Specimen: PBMCs. The chain recombines TRBV5-1 with TRBJ1-1; D gene ambiguous. The CDR3 region is CASSLVPSAVNTVAFF. CDR3 DNA sequence: TGCGCCAGCAGCTTGGTCCCCTCGGCTGTGAACACTGTAGCTTTCTTT.